The 4 T cell receptor beta chains presented below share a single source sample, sequenced in a study of blood T cell repertoires in COVID-19. Clones were read by immunoSEQ multiplex PCR, and TCRdb kept only the in-frame ones, dropping some. The repertoire holds about 100,000 clones, with approximately 80% as singletons. Sequenced: peripheral blood. Receptor source: a human donor in a cohort sampled during active COVID-19.

The chain combines TRBV6-5 with TRBJ2-7; 7 bases align to TRBD1. Trimming at V came to 7 bases and at J to 2 bases, leaving 8 bases not matched to a gene. Looked up from germline, CDR1 is MNHEY and CDR2 is SVGAGI. CDR3 size: 14 residues. CDR3 loop: CASKRDSPPYEQYF. CDR3 coding DNA: TGTGCCAGCAAGAGGGACAGCCCCCCCTACGAGCAGTACTTC.

V and J are TRBV19 and TRBJ1-5, with D perhaps TRBD1 (5 bases). Per the germline V gene, CDR1 is LNHDA and CDR2 is SQIVND (reference sequence). CDR3 length: 16 residues. V dropped 6 bases and J dropped 0 bases, with 15 bases sitting between them. The CDR3 DNA is TGTGCCAGTAGCCCCGGGGGGTGGGCTAGCAATCAGCCCCAGCATTTT. Protein product: CASSPGGWASNQPQHF.

The chain couples TRBV7-2 to TRBJ1-4, with a tentative D call TRBD1 (5 bases). Trimming removed 5 bases from V and 11 bases from J, with 12 bases in between. Germline CDR1 and CDR2: SGHTA and FQGNSA. The CDR3 length is 12 residues. DNA for the CDR3: TGTGCCAGCAGCCCAGGGTATGGGAAACTGTTTTTT. Protein sequence: CASSPGYGKLFF.

This chain connects TRBV4-1 to TRBJ1-4; D remains unclear. This CDR3 comprises 15 residues. Germline assignment: CDR1 MGHRA and CDR2 YSYEKL. Trimming removed 0 bases at V and 0 bases at J, with 5 bases between. The CDR3 DNA sequence: TGCGCCAGCAGCCAAGATCCAACAACTAATGAAAAACTGTTTTTT. It encodes CASSQDPTTNEKLFF.